The following is a TCR beta chain sequence with its context. This CDR3 region has 17 residues. The germline gives CDR1 SGHTA, CDR2 FQGNSA. The junction had 12 bases not matched to a gene; V was cut back by 5 bases and J by 7 bases. The data derive from a study of blood T cell repertoires in COVID-19. Assay used: immunoSEQ multiplex PCR; TCRdb lists only in-frame clones, some missing. The sample has a few hundred thousand clones, around 90% seen once. This clonotype was obtained from a woman between 25 and 40 years old who had recovered from COVID-19. Sequenced: PBMCs or T cells enriched from blood (not recorded which). The rearrangement joins TRBV7-2 to TRBJ2-4, with 12 bases fitting TRBD2. The CDR3 protein is CASSPQTSGGFGNIQYF. The CDR3 region has the DNA TGTGCCAGCAGCCCACAAACTAGCGGGGGGTTCGGTAACATTCAGTACTTC. The whole variable domain, remainder taken from reference TRBV7-2 and TRBJ2-4, is GAGVSQSPSNKVTEKGKDVELRCDPISGHTALYWYRQSLGQGLEFLIYFQGNSAPDKSGLPSDRFSAERTGGSVSTLTIQRTQQEDSAVYLCASSPQTSGGFGNIQYFGAGTRLSVL.